These 18 T cell receptor beta chains were sequenced from one sample in a study of beta chain features in type 1 diabetes. The sequenced template was cDNA made from the entire isolated RNA. The method was immunoSEQ multiplex PCR; TCRdb's version includes in-frame clones alone and lacks a portion of them. The sample has some 5,000 clones, around 70% seen once. What was sequenced was Tregs from blood. The receptors come from a man between 18 and 35 years old in good health.

This clone appeared once. The genes are TRBV27 and TRBJ2-5; D is perhaps TRBD2 (5 bases). Per the germline V gene, CDR1 is MNHEY and CDR2 is SMNVEV (reference sequence). Trimming took 5 bases from V and 5 from J, leaving 12 bases between them. The CDR3 length is 13 residues. CDR3 in amino acids: CASSLVAMETQYF. CDR3 coding DNA: TGTGCCAGCAGTCTAGTAGCGATGGAGACCCAGTACTTC.

The CDR3 DNA reads as TGTGCCTGCGGACTAGCGGGGGGACTGAGTAGCACAGATACGCAGTATTTT. Protein: CACGLAGGLSSTDTQYF. This chain links TRBV30 with TRBJ2-3, with 14 positions matching TRBD2. From germline, CDR1 is GTSNPN and CDR2 SVGIG (reference sequence). The CDR3 length is 17 residues. With 6 bases clipped from V and 0 bases from J, the junction kept 8 bases outside the gene matches.

This clone showed up just a few times. The V call is TRBV18, the J call TRBJ1-5; D is perhaps TRBD1 (5 bases). V lost 3 bases and J 6 bases, leaving 9 bases between the germline ends. The CDR3 totals 13 residues. Per the germline V gene, CDR1 is KGHSH and CDR2 is LQKENI. This CDR3 reads CASSPGQGQPQHF. CDR3 bases: TGTGCCAGCTCACCGGGGCAGGGTCAGCCCCAGCATTTT.

The chain has TRBV11-2 and TRBJ1-5; 11 nucleotides agree with TRBD1. The CDR3 spans 17 residues. Germline values: CDR1 SGHAT, CDR2 FQNNGV. The J segment lost 5 bases and the V segment lost 1 base, leaving 7 bases of the junction unmatched. In DNA form, the CDR3 reads TGTGCCAGCAGCTTAGCCTCCGGACAGGGGGCTTATCAGCCCCAGCATTTT. This translates into CASSLASGQGAYQPQHF.

The chain is built from TRBV7-2 and TRBJ1-2; 11 bases agree with TRBD1. J lost 8 bases, V lost 1 base, and 9 bases had no gene match. The germline gives CDR1 SGHTA, CDR2 FQGNSA. The CDR3 is 16 residues long. CDR3 sequence: CASSLERTGGAKGYTF. In DNA form, the CDR3 reads TGTGCCAGCAGCTTAGAGAGGACAGGGGGCGCCAAGGGCTACACCTTC.

This chain joins TRBV7-2 and TRBJ2-5; 10 nucleotides align to TRBD2. TRBJ2-7 explains the end of the DNA better; the J call may be wrong. This CDR3 spans 15 amino acids. The germline V gene has CDR1 SGHTA and CDR2 FQGNSA. The CDR3 sequence is CASSSSSGGSYEQYF. DNA for the CDR3: TGTGCCAGCAGCTCATCTAGCGGGGGAAGCTACGAGCAGTACTTC.

CDR3 sequence reads: CASSSELRGRLEELFF. The CDR3 DNA reads as TGTGCCAGCAGCTCAGAGTTGCGGGGGCGATTAGAGGAGCTGTTTTTT. This chain connects TRBV7-9 to TRBJ2-2; possibly TRBD2 for D (7 bases). CDR3 length equals 16 residues. Germline V CDR1 and CDR2: SEHNR, FQNEAQ (reference sequence). The V gene lost 4 bases and the J gene lost 10 bases, with 22 bases spanning the gap. The full variable domain, in which reference TRBV7-9 and TRBJ2-2 provide the parts outside the CDR3, is DTGVSQNPRHKITKRGQNVTFRCDPISEHNRLYWYRQTLGQGPEFLTYFQNEAQLEKSRLLSDRFSAERPKGSFSTLEIQRTEQGDSAMYLCASSSELRGRLEELFFGEGSRLTVL.

The chain employs TRBV18 and TRBJ1-3; no reliable D call. CDR1 is KGHSH and CDR2 is LQKENI in the germline V gene. The V and J ends lost 2 bases and 0 bases respectively, with 11 bases between them. This CDR3 has 16 amino acids. CDR3 loop: CASSPETTYSGNTIYF. The DNA for the CDR3 is TGTGCCAGCTCACCAGAGACAACTTACTCTGGAAACACCATATATTTT.

This chain joins TRBV30 and TRBJ1-2; the D gene is possibly TRBD1 (5 bases). This CDR3 contains 13 residues. Looked up from germline, CDR1 is GTSNPN and CDR2 is SVGIG (reference sequence). V lost 0 bases and J 1 base, leaving 6 bases between the germline ends. CDR3 amino acids: CAWSVTVNYGYTF. The CDR3 DNA reads as TGTGCCTGGAGTGTGACAGTTAACTATGGCTACACCTTC.

The chain joins TRBV10-3 to TRBJ2-3, with TRBD2 as a possible D gene (6 bases). The CDR3 has 12 residues. The germline V and J ends were trimmed by 10 bases and 1 base, with 9 bases remaining between them. The germline gives CDR1 ENHRY, CDR2 SYGVKD. CDR3 amino acids: CATGGGTDTQYF. CDR3 coding DNA: TGTGCCACCGGAGGGGGCACAGATACGCAGTATTTT.

This clone showed up just once. The rearrangement joins TRBV15 to TRBJ2-5; TRBD1 is a possible D gene (6 bases). Trimming cost V 1 base and J 0 bases, with 9 bases left between them. Germline assignment: CDR1 LNHNV and CDR2 YYDKDF (reference sequence). This CDR3 region has 15 residues. The CDR3 DNA reads TGTGCCACCAGCAGAGCCGGACAGTACCAAGAGACCCAGTACTTC. Residues: CATSRAGQYQETQYF.

This chain uses TRBV7-9 with TRBJ2-7; 7 bases fit TRBD1. The CDR3 has 12 residues. Germline V gene lookup returns CDR1 SEHNR and CDR2 FQNEAQ (reference sequence). The trim removed 5 bases at V and 5 bases at J, leaving 3 bases unmatched. CDR3 amino acids: CASSPDRDEQYF. The CDR3 DNA follows: TGTGCCAGCAGCCCCGACAGGGACGAGCAGTACTTC.

The chain joins TRBV6-6 to TRBJ2-1; TRBD2 matches 9 bases. The CDR3 has 15 amino acids. Trimming took 6 bases from V and 6 from J; bases not matched to a gene: 9. Germline V gene sequence: CDR1 MNHNY, CDR2 SVGAGI (reference sequence). In DNA form, the CDR3 reads TGTGCCAGCAGAGTAGCGGGGGATGGAAGCAATGAGCAGTTCTTC. It yields the protein CASRVAGDGSNEQFF.

The rearrangement links TRBV4-3 to TRBJ2-5; 7 positions agree with TRBD1. CDR3 length: 17 amino acids. J was trimmed by 4 bases and V by 0 bases; bases with no gene match: 11. The germline gives CDR1 LGHNA, CDR2 YSLEER. As DNA, the CDR3 is TGCGCCAGCAGCCAAGATGTTCTCTCGGGACAGCCAGAGACCCAGTACTTC. It yields the protein CASSQDVLSGQPETQYF.

This clone was counted between two and nine times. The genes are TRBV10-3 and TRBJ1-3, with D tentatively TRBD1 (5 bases). Germline CDR1 is ENHRY and CDR2 is SYGVKD. The length of the CDR3 is 15 residues. V was shortened by 0 bases and J by 4 bases, with 10 bases between the two germline ends. The CDR3 DNA reads TGTGCCATCAGTGAGTCTCAGGGCGCAGGAAACACCATATATTTT. The encoded protein is CAISESQGAGNTIYF.

The chain is built from TRBV10-3 and TRBJ1-1; the match to TRBD1 covers 7 bases. Germline CDR1 reads ENHRY; CDR2 reads SYGVKD. Germline trimming cut 4 bases from V and 7 bases from J; bases unmatched to any gene: 3. This CDR3 comprises 12 residues. CDR3 residues: CAISAGGSEAFF. The CDR3 DNA follows: TGTGCCATCAGTGCAGGGGGGAGTGAAGCTTTCTTT.

The chain combines TRBV29-1 with TRBJ2-5, with 7 bases lining up with TRBD1. Germline V CDR1 and CDR2: SQVTM, ANQGSEA. J gave up 2 bases and V 1 base, and 10 bases lay outside the gene matches. CDR3 length: 16 amino acids. The CDR3 is CSVEGTVRGQQETQYF. DNA for the CDR3: TGCAGCGTTGAAGGCACAGTACGGGGACAGCAAGAGACCCAGTACTTC.

This chain links TRBV7-2 with TRBJ2-7; TRBD2 agrees at 7 bases. This CDR3 has 15 residues. V shed 1 base, J shed 1 base, and the junction held 4 bases outside the gene matches. Germline V lookup: CDR1 SGHTA, CDR2 FQGNSA. DNA of the CDR3: TGTGCCAGCAGCTTAGTAGCGGGCCAATCCTACGAGCAGTACTTC. It encodes CASSLVAGQSYEQYF.